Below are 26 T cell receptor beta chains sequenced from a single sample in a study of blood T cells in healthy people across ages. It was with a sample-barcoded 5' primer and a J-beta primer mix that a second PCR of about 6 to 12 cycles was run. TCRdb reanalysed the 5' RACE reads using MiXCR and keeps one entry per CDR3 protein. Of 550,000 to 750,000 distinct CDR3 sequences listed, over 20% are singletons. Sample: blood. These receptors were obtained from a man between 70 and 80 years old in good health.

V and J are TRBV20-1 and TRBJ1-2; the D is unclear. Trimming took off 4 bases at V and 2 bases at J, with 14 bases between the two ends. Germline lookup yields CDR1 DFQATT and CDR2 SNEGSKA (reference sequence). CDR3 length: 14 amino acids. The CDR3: CSATQDGANYGYTF. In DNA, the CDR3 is TGCAGTGCTACCCAGGACGGAGCAAACTATGGCTACACCTTC.

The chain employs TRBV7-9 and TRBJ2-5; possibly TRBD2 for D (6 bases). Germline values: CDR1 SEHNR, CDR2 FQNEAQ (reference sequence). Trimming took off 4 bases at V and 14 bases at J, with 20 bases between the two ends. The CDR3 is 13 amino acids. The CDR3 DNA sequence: TGTGCCAGCAGCTCCCCGCTCGGGGGTCCGCACTACTTC. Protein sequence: CASSSPLGGPHYF.

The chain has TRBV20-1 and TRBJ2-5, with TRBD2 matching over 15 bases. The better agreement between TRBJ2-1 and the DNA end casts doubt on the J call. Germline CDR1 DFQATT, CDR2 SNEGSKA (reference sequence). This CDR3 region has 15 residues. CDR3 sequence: CSASRTSGRAREQFF. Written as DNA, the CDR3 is TGCAGTGCTAGCAGGACTAGCGGGAGGGCAAGGGAGCAGTTCTTC.

In nucleotides, the CDR3 is TGTGCCAGCAGCCAAGCCCGGGACAAGTACCAAGAGACCCAGTACTTC. This encodes CASSQARDKYQETQYF. V is TRBV4-2 and J is TRBJ2-5; TRBD1 might be the D (6 bases). Germline CDR1 and CDR2: LGHNA and YNFKEQ. Trimming pared 1 base from V and 0 bases from J, leaving 12 bases between. The CDR3 is made up of 16 amino acids.

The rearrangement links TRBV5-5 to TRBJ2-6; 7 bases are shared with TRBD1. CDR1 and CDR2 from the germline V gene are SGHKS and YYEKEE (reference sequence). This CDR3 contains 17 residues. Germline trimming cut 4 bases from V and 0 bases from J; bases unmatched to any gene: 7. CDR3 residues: CASSLGQINSGANVLTF. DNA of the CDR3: TGTGCCAGCAGCCTGGGACAGATTAACTCTGGGGCCAACGTCCTGACTTTC. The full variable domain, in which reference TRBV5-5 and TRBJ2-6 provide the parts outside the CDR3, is DAGVTQSPTHLIKTRGQQVTLRCSPISGHKSVSWYQQVLGQGPQFIFQYYEKEERGRGNFPDRFSARQFPNYSSELNVNALLLGDSALYLCASSLGQINSGANVLTFGAGSRLTVL.

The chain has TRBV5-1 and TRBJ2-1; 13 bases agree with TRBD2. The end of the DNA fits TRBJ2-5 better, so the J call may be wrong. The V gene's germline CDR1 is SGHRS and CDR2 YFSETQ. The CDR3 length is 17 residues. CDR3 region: CASSLGLAGGIQETQYF. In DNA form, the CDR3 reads TGCGCCAGCAGCTTGGGACTAGCGGGGGGAATCCAAGAGACCCAGTACTTC.

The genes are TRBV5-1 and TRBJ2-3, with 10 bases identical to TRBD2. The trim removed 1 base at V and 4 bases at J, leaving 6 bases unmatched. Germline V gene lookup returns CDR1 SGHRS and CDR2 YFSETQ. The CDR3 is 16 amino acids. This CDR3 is CASSLSLAGVADTQYF. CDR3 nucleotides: TGCGCCAGCAGCTTGTCGCTAGCGGGAGTGGCAGATACGCAGTATTTT.

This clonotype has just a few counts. The CDR3 region has the DNA TGTGCCAGCAGCATGGGGACAGGGGGCTACGAGCAGTACTTC. Translating it yields CASSMGTGGYEQYF. V is TRBV5-6 and J is TRBJ2-7; 11 bases are shared with TRBD1. The CDR3 extends over 14 amino acids. With 4 bases clipped from V and 3 bases from J, the junction kept 3 bases outside the gene matches. The germline gives CDR1 SGHDT, CDR2 YYEEEE.

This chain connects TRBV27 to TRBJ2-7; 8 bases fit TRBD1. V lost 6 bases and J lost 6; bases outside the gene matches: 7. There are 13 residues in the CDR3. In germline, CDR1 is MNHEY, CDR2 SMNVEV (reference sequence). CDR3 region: CASRKNRGIEQYF. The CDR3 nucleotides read TGTGCCAGCAGGAAAAACAGGGGGATCGAGCAGTACTTC.

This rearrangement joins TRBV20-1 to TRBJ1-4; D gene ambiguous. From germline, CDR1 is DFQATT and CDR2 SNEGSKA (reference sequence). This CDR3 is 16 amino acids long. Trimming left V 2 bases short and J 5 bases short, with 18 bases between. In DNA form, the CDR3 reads TGCAGTGCTAGAAGGGCAGCGGGAGGAGAAAATGAAAAACTGTTTTTT. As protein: CSARRAAGGENEKLFF.

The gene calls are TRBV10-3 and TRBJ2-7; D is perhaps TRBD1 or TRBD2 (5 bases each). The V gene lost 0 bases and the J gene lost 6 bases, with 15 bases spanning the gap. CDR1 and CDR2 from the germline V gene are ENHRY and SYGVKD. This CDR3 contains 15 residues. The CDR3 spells CAISESIQGVSEQYF. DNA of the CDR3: TGTGCCATCAGTGAGTCGATCCAGGGAGTTAGCGAGCAGTACTTC.

CDR3: CSAPSTRKETQYF. The CDR3 DNA is TGCAGTGCTCCCTCTACTAGGAAAGAGACCCAGTACTTC. The V call is TRBV20-1, the J call TRBJ2-5; tentative D call: TRBD2 (5 bases). Germline CDR1 reads DFQATT; CDR2 reads SNEGSKA (reference sequence). Trimming shortened V by 5 bases and J by 3 bases, and 13 bases separated the two germline ends. The CDR3 is 13 residues long.

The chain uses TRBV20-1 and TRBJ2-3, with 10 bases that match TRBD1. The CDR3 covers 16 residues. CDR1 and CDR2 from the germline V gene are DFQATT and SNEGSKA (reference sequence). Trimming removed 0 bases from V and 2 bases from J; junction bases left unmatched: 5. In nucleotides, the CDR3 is TGCAGTGCTAGAGATCCGGGACAGGGGTTCACAGATACGCAGTATTTT. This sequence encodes CSARDPGQGFTDTQYF.

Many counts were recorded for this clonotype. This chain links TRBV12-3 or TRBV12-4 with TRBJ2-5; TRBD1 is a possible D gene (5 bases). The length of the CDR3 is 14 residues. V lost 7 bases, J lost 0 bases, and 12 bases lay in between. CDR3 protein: CASNIQANQETQYF. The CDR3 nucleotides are TGTGCCAGCAATATACAGGCGAACCAAGAGACCCAGTACTTC.

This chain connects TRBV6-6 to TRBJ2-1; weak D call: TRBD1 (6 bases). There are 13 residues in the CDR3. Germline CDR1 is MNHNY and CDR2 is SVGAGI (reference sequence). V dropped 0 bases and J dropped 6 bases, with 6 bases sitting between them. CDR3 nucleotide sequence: TGTGCCAGCAGTTACTCGGACAGCAATGAGCAGTTCTTC. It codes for CASSYSDSNEQFF.

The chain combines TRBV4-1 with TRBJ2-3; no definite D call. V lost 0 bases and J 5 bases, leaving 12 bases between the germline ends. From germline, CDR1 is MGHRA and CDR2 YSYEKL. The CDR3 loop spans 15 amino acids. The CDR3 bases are TGCGCCAGCAGCCAAGACAGCACCCCAGAAGATACGCAGTATTTT. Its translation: CASSQDSTPEDTQYF.

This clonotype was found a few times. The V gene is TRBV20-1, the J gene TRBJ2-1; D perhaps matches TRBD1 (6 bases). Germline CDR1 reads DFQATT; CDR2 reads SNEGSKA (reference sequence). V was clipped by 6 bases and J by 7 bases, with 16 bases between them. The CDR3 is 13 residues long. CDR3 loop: CSAPGRDRNEQFF. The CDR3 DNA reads TGCAGTGCCCCAGGCCGCGACAGGAATGAGCAGTTCTTC.

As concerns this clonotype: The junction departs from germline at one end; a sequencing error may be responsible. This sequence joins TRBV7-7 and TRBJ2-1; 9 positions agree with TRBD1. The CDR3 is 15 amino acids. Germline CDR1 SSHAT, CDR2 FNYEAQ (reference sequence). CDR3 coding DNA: TGTGCTAGCAGCCAATCGACAGGGGGGGGCAATGAGCAGTTCTTC. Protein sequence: CASSQSTGGGNEQFF.

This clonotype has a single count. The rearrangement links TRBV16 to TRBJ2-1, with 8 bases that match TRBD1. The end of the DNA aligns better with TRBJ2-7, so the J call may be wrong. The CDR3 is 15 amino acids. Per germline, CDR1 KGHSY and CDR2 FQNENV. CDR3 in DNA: TGTGCCAGCTGCCCTCGGACAGGGATCTCCTACGAGCAGTACTTC. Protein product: CASCPRTGISYEQYF.

The CDR3 DNA reads as TGCGCCAGCAGCTTGGGGGTTGCCGACGAGCAGTACTTC. Translation: CASSLGVADEQYF. The chain is built from TRBV5-1 and TRBJ2-5; D gene ambiguous. With the DNA end fitting TRBJ2-7 better, the J assignment may be wrong. The CDR3 loop spans 13 amino acids. Germline V gene data show CDR1 as SGHRS and CDR2 as YFSETQ.

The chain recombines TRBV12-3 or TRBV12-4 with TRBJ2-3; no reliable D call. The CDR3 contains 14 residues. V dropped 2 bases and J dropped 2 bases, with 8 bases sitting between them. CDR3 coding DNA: TGTGCCAGCAGTTTATATATGGTCACAGATACGCAGTATTTT. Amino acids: CASSLYMVTDTQYF.

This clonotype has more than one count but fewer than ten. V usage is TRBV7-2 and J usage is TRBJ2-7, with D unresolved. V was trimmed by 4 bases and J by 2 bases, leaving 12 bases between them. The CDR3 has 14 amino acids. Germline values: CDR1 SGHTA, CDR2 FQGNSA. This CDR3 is CASSSGLFPYEQYV. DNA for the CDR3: TGTGCCAGCAGCTCCGGATTATTCCCCTACGAGCAGTACGTC.

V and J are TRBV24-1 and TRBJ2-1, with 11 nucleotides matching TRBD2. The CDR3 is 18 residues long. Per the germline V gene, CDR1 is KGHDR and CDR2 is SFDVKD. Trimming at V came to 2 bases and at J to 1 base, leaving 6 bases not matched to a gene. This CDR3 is CATSDSRLAGSSYNEQFF. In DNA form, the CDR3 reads TGTGCCACCAGTGATTCCCGACTAGCGGGATCATCCTACAATGAGCAGTTCTTC.

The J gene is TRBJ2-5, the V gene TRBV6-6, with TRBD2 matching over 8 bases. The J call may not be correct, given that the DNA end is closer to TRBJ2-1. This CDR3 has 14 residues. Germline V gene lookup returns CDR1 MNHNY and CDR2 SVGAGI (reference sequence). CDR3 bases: TGTGCCAGCATTGCGGGAGGTAACTACAATGAGCAGTTCTTC. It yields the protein CASIAGGNYNEQFF.

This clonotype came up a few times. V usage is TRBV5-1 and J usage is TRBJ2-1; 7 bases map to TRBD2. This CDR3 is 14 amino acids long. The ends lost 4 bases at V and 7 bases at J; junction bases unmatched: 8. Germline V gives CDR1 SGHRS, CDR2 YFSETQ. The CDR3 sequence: CASSPEGTTNEQFF. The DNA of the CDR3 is TGCGCCAGCAGCCCGGAAGGGACTACTAATGAGCAGTTCTTC.

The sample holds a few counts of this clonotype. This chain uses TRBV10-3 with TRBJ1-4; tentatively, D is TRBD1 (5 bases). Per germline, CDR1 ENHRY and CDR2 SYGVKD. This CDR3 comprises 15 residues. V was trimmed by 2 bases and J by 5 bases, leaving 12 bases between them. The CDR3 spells CAISEMGRTNEKLFF. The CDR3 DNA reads TGTGCCATCAGTGAGATGGGACGGACGAATGAAAAACTGTTTTTT.